This T cell receptor (beta chain) originates from a study of blood T cell repertoires in COVID-19. About the research overall: T cells, B-cell-depleted T cells, or PBMCs provided the cDNA or gDNA that served as material.

Trimming removed 8 bases at V and 4 bases at J, with 14 bases between. The length of the CDR3 is 14 residues. Germline V gene lookup returns CDR1 LGHDT and CDR2 YNNKEL (reference sequence). Produced via immunoSEQ multiplex PCR; TCRdb's table is partial and in-frame only. The sample lists fewer than 300,000 clones, around 86% seen once, with around a tenth in the top ten. Sequencing used peripheral blood. This receptor was taken from a man aged 45-65 years with COVID-19, enrolled during active disease. The chain employs TRBV3-1 (or the pseudogene TRBV3-2) and TRBJ1-4; D is possibly TRBD1 (6 bases). The CDR3 region is CASRMTGINEKLFF. Here the CDR3 DNA reads TGTGCCAGCCGAATGACAGGAATTAATGAAAAACTGTTTTTT.